The clone carrying this T cell receptor beta chain was seen more than once but under ten times. This sample is part of a study of blood T cell repertoires in COVID-19. In the study overall: Samples taken during acute and convalescent COVID-19 were collected in the United States, Italy and Spain. Sample material is recorded as cDNA or gDNA derived from T cells, B-cell-depleted T cells, or PBMCs.

The CDR3 runs 15 residues. With V trimmed by 5 bases and J by 6 bases, 9 bases remained unmatched. In germline, CDR1 is SQVTM, CDR2 ANQGSEA. In the original workflow: How many nucleated cells were present was estimated from reference gene primer amplification. Assay: immunoSEQ multiplex PCR; the TCRdb copy retains only in-frame clones and omits some. V, J and clone size are those of that table, while D and trimming were read from the DNA. The sample consists of about 170,000 clones, 70% to 90% of them appearing once. The clonotype was recovered from a woman of 80 years or more in a cohort sampled during active or convalescent COVID-19. The specimen sequenced was peripheral blood. The genes are TRBV29-1 and TRBJ1-6; 8 bases agree with TRBD1. CDR3 region: CSVLRGQVFNSPLHF. The CDR3 coding sequence is TGCAGCGTTCTCCGGGGACAGGTTTTTAATTCACCCCTCCACTTT. The entire variable domain, with the rest obtained from reference TRBV29-1 and TRBJ1-6, is as follows: SAVISQKPSRDICQRGTSLTIQCQVDSQVTMMFWYRQQPGQSLTLIATANQGSEATYESGFVIDKFPISRPNLTFSTLTVSNMSPEDSSIYLCSVLRGQVFNSPLHFGNGTRLTVT.